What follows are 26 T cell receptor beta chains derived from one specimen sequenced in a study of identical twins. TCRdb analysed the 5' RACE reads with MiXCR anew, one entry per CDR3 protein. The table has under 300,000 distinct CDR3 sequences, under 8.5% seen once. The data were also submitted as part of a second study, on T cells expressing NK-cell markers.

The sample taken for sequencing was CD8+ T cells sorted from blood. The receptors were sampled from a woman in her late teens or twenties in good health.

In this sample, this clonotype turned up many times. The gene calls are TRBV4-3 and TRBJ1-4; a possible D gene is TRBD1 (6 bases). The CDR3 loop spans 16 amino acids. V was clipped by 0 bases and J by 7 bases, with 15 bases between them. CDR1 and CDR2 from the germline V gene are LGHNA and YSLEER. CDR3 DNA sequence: TGCGCCAGCAGCCAAGATTTACAGGGTTGGGTTGAAAAACTGTTTTTT. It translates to CASSQDLQGWVEKLFF.

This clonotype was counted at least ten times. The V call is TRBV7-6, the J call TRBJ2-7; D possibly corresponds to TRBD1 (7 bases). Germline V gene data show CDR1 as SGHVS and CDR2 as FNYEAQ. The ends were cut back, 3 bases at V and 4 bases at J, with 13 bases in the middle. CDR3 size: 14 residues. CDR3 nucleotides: TGTGCCAGCAGCTTGGCGGGACAGTCTTACGAGCAGTACTTC. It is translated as CASSLAGQSYEQYF.

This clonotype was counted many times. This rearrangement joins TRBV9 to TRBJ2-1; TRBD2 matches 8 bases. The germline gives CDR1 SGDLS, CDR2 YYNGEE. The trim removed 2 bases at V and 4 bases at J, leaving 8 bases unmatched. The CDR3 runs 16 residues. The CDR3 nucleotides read TGTGCCAGCAGCGTTACTAGCGGTCTCCGATACAATGAGCAGTTCTTC. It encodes CASSVTSGLRYNEQFF.

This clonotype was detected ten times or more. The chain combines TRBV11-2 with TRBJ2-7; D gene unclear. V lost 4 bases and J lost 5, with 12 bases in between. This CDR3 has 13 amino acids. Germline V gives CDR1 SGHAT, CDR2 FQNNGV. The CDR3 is CASSSNIGHEQYF. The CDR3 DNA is TGTGCCAGCAGCTCCAATATCGGCCACGAGCAGTACTTC.

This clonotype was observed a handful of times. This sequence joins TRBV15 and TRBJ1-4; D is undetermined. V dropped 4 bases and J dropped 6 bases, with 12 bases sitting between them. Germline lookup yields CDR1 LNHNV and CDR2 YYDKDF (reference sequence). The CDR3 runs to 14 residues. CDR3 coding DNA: TGTGCCACCAGCACCACGGCCGGGGATGAAAAACTGTTTTTT. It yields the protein CATSTTAGDEKLFF.

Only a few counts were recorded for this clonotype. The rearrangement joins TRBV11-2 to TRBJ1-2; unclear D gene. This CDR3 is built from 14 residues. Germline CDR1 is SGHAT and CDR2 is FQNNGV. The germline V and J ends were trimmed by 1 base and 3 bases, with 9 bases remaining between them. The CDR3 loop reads CASSLGQTHYGYTF. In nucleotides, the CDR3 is TGTGCCAGCAGCTTAGGCCAGACCCACTATGGCTACACCTTC. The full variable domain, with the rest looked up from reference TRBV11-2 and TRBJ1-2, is EAGVAQSPRYKIIEKRQSVAFWCNPISGHATLYWYQQILGQGPKLLIQFQNNGVVDDSQLPKDRFSAERLKGVDSTLKIQPAKLEDSAVYLCASSLGQTHYGYTFGSGTRLTVV.

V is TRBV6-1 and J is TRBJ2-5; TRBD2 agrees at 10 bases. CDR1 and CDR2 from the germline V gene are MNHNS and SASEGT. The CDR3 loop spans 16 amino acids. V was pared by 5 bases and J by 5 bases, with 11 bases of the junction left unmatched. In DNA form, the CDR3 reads TGTGCCAGCAGTCCCACAGCGGGAGGGCCTGAGGAGACCCAGTACTTC. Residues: CASSPTAGGPEETQYF.

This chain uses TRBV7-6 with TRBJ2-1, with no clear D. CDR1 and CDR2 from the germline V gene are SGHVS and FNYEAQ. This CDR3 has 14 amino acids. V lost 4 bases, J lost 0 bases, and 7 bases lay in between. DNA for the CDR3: TGTGCCAGCAGCTCGGAATTCTCCTACAATGAGCAGTTCTTC. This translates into CASSSEFSYNEQFF.

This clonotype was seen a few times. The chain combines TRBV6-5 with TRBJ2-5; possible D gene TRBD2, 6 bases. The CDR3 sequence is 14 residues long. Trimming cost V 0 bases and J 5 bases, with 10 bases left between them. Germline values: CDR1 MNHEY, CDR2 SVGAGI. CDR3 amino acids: CASSYSPGRETQYF. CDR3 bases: TGTGCCAGCAGTTACTCACCAGGGAGGGAGACCCAGTACTTC.

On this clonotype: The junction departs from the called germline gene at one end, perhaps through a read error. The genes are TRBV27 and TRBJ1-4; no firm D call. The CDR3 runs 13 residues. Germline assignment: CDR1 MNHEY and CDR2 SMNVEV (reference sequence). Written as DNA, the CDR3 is TGTGCCTGCAGTTTAAGTCGGCCTGCAAAACTGTTTTTT. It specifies CACSLSRPAKLFF.

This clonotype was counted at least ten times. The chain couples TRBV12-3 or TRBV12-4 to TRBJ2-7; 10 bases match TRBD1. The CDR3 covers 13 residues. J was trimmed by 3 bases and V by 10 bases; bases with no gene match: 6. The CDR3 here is CATSGTGVYEQYF. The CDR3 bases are TGTGCCACTTCCGGGACAGGGGTCTACGAGCAGTACTTC.

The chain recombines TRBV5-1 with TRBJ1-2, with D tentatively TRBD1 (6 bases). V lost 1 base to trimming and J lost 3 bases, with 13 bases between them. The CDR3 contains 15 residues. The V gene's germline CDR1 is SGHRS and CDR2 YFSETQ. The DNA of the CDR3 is TGCGCCAGCAGCTTGTGGGGGGCATATGACTATGGCTACACCTTC. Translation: CASSLWGAYDYGYTF.

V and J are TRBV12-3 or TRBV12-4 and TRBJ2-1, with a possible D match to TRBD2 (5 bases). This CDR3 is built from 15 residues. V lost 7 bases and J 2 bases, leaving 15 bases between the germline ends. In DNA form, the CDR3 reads TGTGCCAGCACCCCGGGGTCATCAACCTACAATGAGCAGTTCTTC. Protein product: CASTPGSSTYNEQFF.

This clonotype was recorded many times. Here the CDR3 reads CSVEQEVEAFF. CDR3 bases: TGCAGCGTTGAACAGGAGGTTGAAGCTTTCTTT. The chain couples TRBV29-1 to TRBJ1-1; D remains unclear. The V gene's germline CDR1 is SQVTM and CDR2 ANQGSEA. V shed 2 bases and J shed 7 bases, with 8 bases lying between them. This CDR3 region has 11 residues.

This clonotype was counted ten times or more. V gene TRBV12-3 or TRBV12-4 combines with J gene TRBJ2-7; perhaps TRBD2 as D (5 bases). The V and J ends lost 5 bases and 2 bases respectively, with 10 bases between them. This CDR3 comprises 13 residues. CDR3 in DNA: TGTGCCAGCAGTAGGAGGCGAGCCTACGAGCAGTACTTC. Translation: CASSRRRAYEQYF.

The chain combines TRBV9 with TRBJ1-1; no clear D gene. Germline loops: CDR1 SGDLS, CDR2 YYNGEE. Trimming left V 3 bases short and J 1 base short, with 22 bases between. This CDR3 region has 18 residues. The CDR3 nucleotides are TGTGCCAGCAGCGCCAGCTTAGGGCAACCGATAAAGAACACTGAAGCTTTCTTT. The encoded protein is CASSASLGQPIKNTEAFF. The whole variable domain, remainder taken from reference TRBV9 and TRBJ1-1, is DSGVTQTPKHLITATGQRVTLRCSPRSGDLSVYWYQQSLDQGLQFLIQYYNGEERAKGNILERFSAQQFPDLHSELNLSSLELGDSALYFCASSASLGQPIKNTEAFFGQGTRLTVV.

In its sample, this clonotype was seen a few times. CDR3 sequence reads: CASSLQGTEGYTF. Here the CDR3 DNA reads TGCGCCAGCAGTCTACAGGGGACAGAGGGCTACACCTTC. V gene TRBV10-2 combines with J gene TRBJ1-2, with 7 positions matching TRBD1. Looked up from germline, CDR1 is WSHSY and CDR2 is SAAADI. This CDR3 contains 13 residues. Trimming removed 5 bases from V and 8 bases from J; junction bases left unmatched: 8.

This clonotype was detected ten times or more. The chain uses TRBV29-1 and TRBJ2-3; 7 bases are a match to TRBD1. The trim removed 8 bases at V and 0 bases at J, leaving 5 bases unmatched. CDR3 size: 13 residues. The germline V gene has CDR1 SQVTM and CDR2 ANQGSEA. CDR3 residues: CSIGTASTDTQYF. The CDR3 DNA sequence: TGCAGCATTGGGACAGCTAGCACAGATACGCAGTATTTT.

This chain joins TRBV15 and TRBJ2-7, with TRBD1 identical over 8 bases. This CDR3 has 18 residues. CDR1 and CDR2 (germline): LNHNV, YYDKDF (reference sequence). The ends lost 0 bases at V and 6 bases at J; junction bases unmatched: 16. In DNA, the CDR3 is TGTGCCACCAGCAGAGAAGTGAGGGCTCCAGGGGGCTCAGGCGAGCAGTACTTC. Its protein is CATSREVRAPGGSGEQYF.

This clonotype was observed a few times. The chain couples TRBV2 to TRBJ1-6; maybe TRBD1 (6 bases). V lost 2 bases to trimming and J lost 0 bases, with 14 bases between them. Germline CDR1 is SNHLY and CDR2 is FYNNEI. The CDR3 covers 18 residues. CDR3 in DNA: TGTGCCAGCAGTGAACCCACTGACAGGAGCTCCTATAATTCACCCCTCCACTTT. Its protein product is CASSEPTDRSSYNSPLHF.

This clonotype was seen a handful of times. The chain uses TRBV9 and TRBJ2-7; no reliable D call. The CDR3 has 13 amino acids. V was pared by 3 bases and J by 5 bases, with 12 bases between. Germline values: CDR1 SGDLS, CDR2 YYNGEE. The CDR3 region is CASSAFQAHEQYF. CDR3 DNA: TGTGCCAGCAGCGCCTTTCAGGCCCACGAGCAGTACTTC.

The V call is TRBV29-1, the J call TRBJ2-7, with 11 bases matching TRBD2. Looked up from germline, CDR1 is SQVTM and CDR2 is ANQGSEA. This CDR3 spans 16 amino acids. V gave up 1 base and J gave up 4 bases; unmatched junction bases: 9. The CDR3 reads CSVEAKPLAGVYEQYF. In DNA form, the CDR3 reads TGCAGCGTTGAAGCCAAACCACTAGCGGGAGTTTACGAGCAGTACTTC.

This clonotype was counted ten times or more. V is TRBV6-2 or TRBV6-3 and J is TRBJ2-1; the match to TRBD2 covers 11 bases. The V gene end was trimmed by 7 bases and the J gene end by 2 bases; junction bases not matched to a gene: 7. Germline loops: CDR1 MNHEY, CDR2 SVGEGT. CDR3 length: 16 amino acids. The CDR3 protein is CASNIGLAGTYNEQFF. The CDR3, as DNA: TGTGCCAGCAACATTGGACTAGCGGGCACCTACAATGAGCAGTTCTTC.

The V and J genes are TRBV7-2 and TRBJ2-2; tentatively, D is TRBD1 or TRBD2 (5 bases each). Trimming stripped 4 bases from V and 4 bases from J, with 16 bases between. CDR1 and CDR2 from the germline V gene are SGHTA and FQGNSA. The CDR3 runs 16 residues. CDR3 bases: TGTGCCAGCAGCTCGCCGTCGGGGACGATCACCGGGGAGCTGTTTTTT. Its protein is CASSSPSGTITGELFF.

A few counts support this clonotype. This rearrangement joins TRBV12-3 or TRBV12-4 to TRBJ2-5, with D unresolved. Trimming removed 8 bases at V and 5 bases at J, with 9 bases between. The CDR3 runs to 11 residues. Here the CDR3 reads CASQLGETQYF. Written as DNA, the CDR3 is TGTGCCAGCCAGTTAGGGGAGACCCAGTACTTC.

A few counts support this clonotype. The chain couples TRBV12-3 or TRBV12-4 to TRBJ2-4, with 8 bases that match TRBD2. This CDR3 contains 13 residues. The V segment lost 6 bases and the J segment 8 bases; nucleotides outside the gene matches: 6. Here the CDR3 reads CASRSGSGYIQYF. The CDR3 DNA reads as TGTGCCAGCAGGAGCGGGAGTGGGTACATTCAGTACTTC.